The clone carrying this T cell receptor (beta chain) has more than one count but fewer than ten. The antigen remains unidentified. The sample is drawn from a study of response to subunit inactivated influenza vaccine. Study-wide findings and caveats: With each seasonal influenza vaccination, the authors suggested, few new T cells are recruited.

TCRdb ran MiXCR on the RT-PCR reads and lists one entry per CDR3 protein. The sample holds 530,000 or so distinct CDR3 sequences, approximately 12% seen once. The CDR3 totals 13 residues. Trimming at V came to 1 base and at J to 13 bases, leaving 5 bases not matched to a gene. In germline, CDR1 is SGHDN, CDR2 FVKESK. The V gene is TRBV14, the J gene TRBJ2-1, with 9 bases aligning to TRBD2. This receptor was obtained from a man in his forties or fifties who received an inactivated influenza vaccine. Source: PBMCs from blood, taken on the day of vaccination. CDR3 DNA sequence: TGTGCCAGCAGCCAAGGTTCGACTAGCGGCCAGTTCTTC. This codes for CASSQGSTSGQFF.